The clone carrying this T cell receptor beta chain showed up just a few times. Its specificity is not known. The data belong to a study of T-cell reconstitution after alpha-beta-depleted transplantation in children. Study results and caveats: T-cell numbers and diversity one year post-transplant derived largely from freshly generated T cells. For some patients, TCRbeta diversity was high at day 60 because of recipient T cells and thymic progenitors that survived. Several hundred expanded graft clones reportedly gave rise to the alpha-beta T cells present about two months after transplant.

With V trimmed by 8 bases and J by 7 bases, 20 bases remained unmatched. Germline V gives CDR1 MGHDK, CDR2 SYGVNS. The CDR3 spans 19 residues. During its preparation, the TCRbeta library received unique molecular identifiers. TCRdb reanalysed the PCR reads using MiXCR and keeps one entry per CDR3 protein. Here the sample spans under 300,000 distinct CDR3 sequences, more than 9% being singletons. The gene calls are TRBV25-1 and TRBJ2-3, with 14 nucleotides matching TRBD2. The clonotype was recovered from a male patient between 2 and 10 years old who had a stem cell transplant for chronic granulomatous disease, so the T cells may come from the graft donor. The specimen was peripheral blood, collected 180 days after TCRalphabeta/CD19-depleted stem cell transplant. CDR3 residues: CASLYNLTSGRAGTNTQYF. DNA for the CDR3: TGTGCCAGCCTGTACAACCTGACTAGCGGGAGGGCCGGTACTAATACGCAGTATTTT.